Each of the 16 T cell receptor beta chains below was sequenced from the same sample in a study of blood T cells in healthy people across ages. Combining a sample-barcoded 5' primer with a J-beta primer mix, a second PCR ran for 7 to 11 cycles. TCRdb called the 5' RACE reads again in MiXCR, with one record for every CDR3 protein. This table has more than 500,000 distinct CDR3 sequences, 27% appearing once. Input material: blood. The receptor set was obtained from a woman in her 70s in good health.

This rearrangement joins TRBV11-2 to TRBJ2-7; 7 positions agree with TRBD1. J gave up 5 bases and V 0 bases, and 10 bases lay outside the gene matches. Germline CDR1 and CDR2: SGHAT and FQNNGV. The CDR3 consists of 16 residues. The CDR3 DNA reads as TGTGCCAGCAGCTTAGACCGGGACAGTGCCGGCCACGAGCAGTACTTC. Protein sequence: CASSLDRDSAGHEQYF.

This clonotype appeared once. The chain couples TRBV5-1 to TRBJ2-7, with TRBD1 identical over 9 bases. J gave up 5 bases and V 3 bases, and 9 bases lay outside the gene matches. Germline CDR1 SGHRS, CDR2 YFSETQ. This CDR3 contains 15 residues. CDR3 amino acids: CASSWTPGQGDEQYF. The CDR3, as DNA: TGCGCCAGCAGCTGGACTCCGGGACAGGGTGACGAGCAGTACTTC.

Written as DNA, the CDR3 is TGTGCCAGCAGCGGGGACAGGGTTGGGTACTATGGCTACACCTTC. Translating gives CASSGDRVGYYGYTF. The gene calls are TRBV12-3 or TRBV12-4 and TRBJ1-2; 9 positions match TRBD1. With V trimmed by 6 bases and J by 3 bases, 8 bases remained unmatched. CDR3 length equals 15 residues.

The chain recombines TRBV19 with TRBJ2-5; D not certain. The DNA end favors TRBJ2-1, so the J call may be wrong. The CDR3 has 12 residues. Germline assignment: CDR1 LNHDA and CDR2 SQIVND (reference sequence). The CDR3 DNA reads as TGTGCCAGTAGTACGAGATACAATGAGCAGTTCTTC. This sequence encodes CASSTRYNEQFF.

The chain joins TRBV29-1 to TRBJ2-5; 7 bases match TRBD1. The tail of the sequence fits TRBJ2-7 better, so the J call may be wrong. The CDR3 has 13 residues. Germline CDR1 reads SQVTM; CDR2 reads ANQGSEA. The CDR3 region has the DNA TGCAGCGTTAACCGGGACAGCTCCTACGAGCAGTACTTC. It encodes CSVNRDSSYEQYF.

This clonotype was seen a handful of times. V is TRBV7-2 and J is TRBJ2-5, with 9 bases identical to TRBD2. The J call is in doubt because the DNA end fits TRBJ2-7 better. This CDR3 region has 17 residues. Germline CDR1 SGHTA, CDR2 FQGNSA. The CDR3 here is CASSLLYPSGASDEQYF. In DNA, the CDR3 is TGTGCCAGCAGCTTACTTTACCCTAGCGGGGCGTCGGACGAGCAGTACTTC.

The chain links TRBV10-3 to TRBJ2-1; 7 bases fit TRBD2. Unmatched junction bases numbered 17, after V lost 11 bases and J lost 7 bases. CDR1 and CDR2 from the germline V gene are ENHRY and SYGVKD. The CDR3 spans 15 residues. In DNA form, the CDR3 reads TGTGCCTTTTCCGAAGGACTAGGGAATCGGAATGAGCAGTTCTTC. Protein sequence: CAFSEGLGNRNEQFF.

V usage is TRBV27 and J usage is TRBJ2-4, with a weak D call TRBD2 (5 bases). Germline values: CDR1 MNHEY, CDR2 SMNVEV (reference sequence). The length of the CDR3 is 16 residues. Trimming took off 3 bases at V and 0 bases at J, with 12 bases between the two ends. DNA of the CDR3: TGTGCCAGCAGTTTCGAGCCTGGAGGAGCCAAAAACATTCAGTACTTC. It yields the protein CASSFEPGGAKNIQYF.

Only a few counts were recorded for this clonotype. V gene TRBV5-1 combines with J gene TRBJ1-1; D is unclear. V was clipped by 6 bases and J by 1 base, with 10 bases between them. Germline lookup yields CDR1 SGHRS and CDR2 YFSETQ. The CDR3 totals 13 residues. The CDR3, as DNA: TGCGCCAGCACCAACGAAGGGAACACTGAAGCTTTCTTT. Its protein product is CASTNEGNTEAFF.

This clonotype showed up just a few times. Mismatch with germline at one junction end may stem from a read error. V is TRBV7-2 and J is TRBJ1-2; D is perhaps TRBD1 (6 bases). The germline gives CDR1 SGHTA, CDR2 FQGNSA. The CDR3 totals 14 residues. The CDR3 loop reads CASSFQTGTYGYTF. The CDR3 DNA follows: TGCGCCAGCAGCTTTCAGACAGGCACCTATGGCTACACCTTC.

This rearrangement joins TRBV3-1 to TRBJ2-4; 12 positions agree with TRBD1. The germline gives CDR1 LGHDT, CDR2 YNNKEL (reference sequence). Unmatched junction bases numbered 7, after V lost 4 bases and J lost 0 bases. This CDR3 comprises 18 residues. The CDR3: CASSPGTGGLRAKNIQYF. The CDR3 DNA reads TGTGCCAGCAGCCCAGGGACAGGGGGCTTAAGAGCCAAAAACATTCAGTACTTC.

The chain has TRBV5-1 and TRBJ1-1; D perhaps matches TRBD1 (5 bases). The CDR3 sequence is 13 residues long. Germline CDR1 and CDR2: SGHRS and YFSETQ. The V end was cut by 4 bases, the J end by 6 bases, with 13 bases between. CDR3 DNA sequence: TGCGCCAGCAGCAGGGACCCGGAGGCTGAAGCTTTCTTT. Translation: CASSRDPEAEAFF.

The chain combines TRBV11-3 with TRBJ2-5, with TRBD2 identical over 9 bases. The J call may be faulty, since TRBJ2-7 better matches the DNA end. The length of the CDR3 is 17 residues. CDR1 and CDR2 (germline): SGHNT, YENEEA. CDR3 amino acids: CASSLATPGLAIYEQYF. CDR3 nucleotides: TGTGCCAGCAGCTTAGCCACCCCGGGACTAGCTATCTACGAGCAGTACTTC.

On this clonotype itself: Only one base separates this from a far larger clonotype, so it likely reflects a read error. This chain links TRBV12-3 or TRBV12-4 with TRBJ1-4; D gene unclear. The CDR3 is 12 amino acids. In DNA form, the CDR3 reads TGTGCCAGCAGTTTAGGGGGTGAAGAACTGTTTTTT. Protein sequence: CASSLGGEELFF.

This rearrangement joins TRBV7-2 to TRBJ2-6; TRBD1 might be the D (5 bases). Germline V lookup: CDR1 SGHTA, CDR2 FQGNSA. V lost 4 bases and J 0 bases, leaving 16 bases between the germline ends. This CDR3 is 18 amino acids long. For the CDR3, the DNA is TGTGCCAGCAGCTCCCAGGCAGGGCGTGCCTCTGGGGCCAACGTCCTGACTTTC. Its protein product is CASSSQAGRASGANVLTF.

J is TRBJ2-3 and V is TRBV12-3 or TRBV12-4; D gene unclear. The CDR3 has 10 amino acids. V was clipped by 11 bases and J by 7 bases, with 10 bases between them. DNA of the CDR3: TGTGCCGTCAAAATAAATACGCAGTATTTT. Its protein product is CAVKINTQYF.